One sample yielded the 20 T cell receptor beta chains listed below, sequenced in a study of CXCR3-negative and CXCR3-positive naive CD8 T cells. Whole-study findings and limits: The TRB CDR3s that CXCR3-positive naive cells carried were more hydrophobic than those of CXCR3-negative naive cells.

The study made its TRB cDNA libraries by 5' RACE, adding UMI labels. TCRdb reprocessed the 5' RACE reads, keeping one entry per CDR3 protein, no DNA. The repertoire table contains about 150,000 distinct CDR3 sequences. No antigen has been assigned to these receptors. Sequencing input: naive CXCR3+ CD8+ T cells from blood. Subset of the sample: CD45RO-CCR7+CD27+CD95- naive CD8+ T cells expressing CXCR3 (TNR3+). All receptors come from a human donor in good health. Some clones in this sample may be carry-over from other donors' samples.

The rearrangement links TRBV29-1 to TRBJ1-1; the D gene TCRdb calls, TRBD1, cannot be checked with no DNA. The CDR3 runs 13 residues. CDR1 and CDR2 from the germline V gene are SQVTM and ANQGSEA. The CDR3 sequence is CSVERQGSTEAFF.

V and J are TRBV7-9 and TRBJ2-7; with no DNA, the TCRdb D assignment of TRBD2 cannot be verified. The CDR3 covers 14 residues. Germline V gives CDR1 SEHNR, CDR2 FQNEAQ (reference sequence). CDR3: CASSLELVPHEQYF.

This sequence joins TRBV28 and TRBJ2-7. Germline assignment: CDR1 MDHEN and CDR2 SYDVKM. There are 16 residues in the CDR3. CDR3 loop: CASSLPRSKPSYEQYF.

The chain combines TRBV27 with TRBJ2-7; TCRdb's D gene call, TRBD2, goes unchecked for lack of DNA. CDR1 is MNHEY, CDR2 SMNVEV, per germline (reference sequence). CDR3 length: 16 residues. The CDR3: CASSLLLDGGAYEQYF.

The CDR3 here is CASSLHRDDGYTF. The J gene is TRBJ1-2, the V gene TRBV7-9; the D call of TRBD1 rests on TCRdb alone, since no DNA is present to check it. The length of the CDR3 is 13 residues. The V gene's germline CDR1 is SEHNR and CDR2 FQNEAQ (reference sequence).

The genes are TRBV9 and TRBJ2-5; without DNA, the TCRdb call of TRBD1 cannot be checked. This CDR3 is built from 15 residues. Germline CDR1 is SGDLS and CDR2 is YYNGEE. The CDR3 here is CASSVLGGDGETQYF.

This chain connects TRBV28 to TRBJ2-7; lacking DNA, the TRBD1 call made by TCRdb goes unchecked. Germline V lookup: CDR1 MDHEN, CDR2 SYDVKM. This CDR3 region has 15 residues. CDR3 sequence: CASSLRDSNIYEQYF.

The gene calls are TRBV7-9 and TRBJ2-3; as DNA is missing, the TRBD2 call by TCRdb cannot be tested. The CDR3 has 15 residues. In germline, CDR1 is SEHNR, CDR2 FQNEAQ (reference sequence). CDR3 sequence: CASSFGGFSTDTQYF.

The rearrangement joins TRBV29-1 to TRBJ2-3. This CDR3 contains 12 residues. Looked up from germline, CDR1 is SQVTM and CDR2 is ANQGSEA. This chain's CDR3 is CSVVQGPDTQYF.

The chain has TRBV7-8 and TRBJ2-1; TCRdb lists TRBD2, though no DNA is available to test this call. This CDR3 is 14 amino acids long. CDR1 and CDR2 (germline): SGHVS, FQNEAQ. This chain's CDR3 is CASRPNSGRDEQFF.

The chain employs TRBV9 and TRBJ2-1; TCRdb's assignment of TRBD2 cannot be checked, as there is no DNA. Germline CDR1 is SGDLS and CDR2 is YYNGEE. The CDR3 length is 17 residues. The CDR3 here is CASSVAGSGRAWNEQFF.

This sequence joins TRBV18 and TRBJ1-5; TCRdb outputs TRBD1, but without DNA this stays unchecked. This CDR3 contains 16 residues. Germline V gene sequence: CDR1 KGHSH, CDR2 LQKENI. The CDR3 here is CASSPPGRGANQPQHF.

This rearrangement joins TRBV28 to TRBJ2-3; checking the TCRdb D call of TRBD1 is not possible without DNA. The CDR3 sequence is 14 residues long. Germline loops: CDR1 MDHEN, CDR2 SYDVKM. This CDR3 reads CASSLDREADTQYF.

The J gene is TRBJ1-5, the V gene TRBV28; without DNA, the TCRdb call of TRBD1 cannot be checked. Germline V gene data show CDR1 as MDHEN and CDR2 as SYDVKM. The CDR3 contains 14 residues. CDR3 in amino acids: CASSPTGGGQPQHF. The complete variable domain, with remaining parts taken from reference TRBV28 and TRBJ1-5, reads DVKVTQSSRYLVKRTGEKVFLECVQDMDHENMFWYRQDPGLGLRLIYFSYDVKMKEKGDIPEGYSVSREKKERFSLILESASTNQTSMYLCASSPTGGGQPQHFGDGTRLSIL.

The J gene is TRBJ2-5, the V gene TRBV5-8. This CDR3 comprises 14 residues. Looked up from germline, CDR1 is SGHTS and CDR2 is YDEGEE. The CDR3 spells CASSLVGMVETQYF.

This rearrangement joins TRBV12-3 or TRBV12-4 to TRBJ1-2; with no DNA, the TCRdb D assignment of TRBD1 cannot be verified. The CDR3 runs to 15 residues. The CDR3 here is CASQKTGDSFHGYTF.

J is TRBJ2-1 and V is TRBV18; lacking DNA, the TRBD2 call made by TCRdb goes unchecked. Germline V gene lookup returns CDR1 KGHSH and CDR2 LQKENI. The CDR3 is 19 residues long. The CDR3 spells CASSLGLAGISEVYNEQFF.

J is TRBJ1-6 and V is TRBV28; TCRdb reports TRBD1, a call that lacks DNA to check it against. The germline gives CDR1 MDHEN, CDR2 SYDVKM. The CDR3 extends over 16 amino acids. CDR3 amino acids: CASSRDLLSYNSPLHF.

V usage is TRBV12-3 or TRBV12-4 and J usage is TRBJ1-4; TCRdb lists TRBD1, though no DNA is available to test this call. This CDR3 spans 17 amino acids. This CDR3 reads CASSFDRDGASNEKLFF.

The chain has TRBV2 and TRBJ2-1. The CDR3 consists of 12 residues. Germline V gene data show CDR1 as SNHLY and CDR2 as FYNNEI. The CDR3 here is CARAGLLDEQFF.